Listed below are T cell receptor beta chains from one sample, sequenced in a study of Ad26.COV2.S vaccination and SARS-CoV-2 variants. TCRdb's table, derived via immunoSEQ multiplex PCR, lists solely in-frame clones and lacks some. The table includes some 320,000 clones, roughly 86% detected once. The sequencing used peripheral blood, collected in a trial of Ad26.COV2.S vaccine versus placebo. These receptors were collected from a person between 18 and 65 years old who received the Ad26.COV2.S COVID-19 vaccine or a placebo. Each CDR3 is given without its conserved first and last residue.

V gene: TRBV7-2; J gene: TRBJ1-4; CDR3 protein: ASSLNQRQLF
V gene: TRBV3-1/TRBV3-2; J gene: TRBJ1-2; CDR3 protein: ASSQGYGYT
V gene: TRBV19; J gene: TRBJ1-3; CDR3 protein: ASRGLASSGNTIY
V gene: TRBV7-2; J gene: TRBJ2-7; CDR3 protein: ASSLRTGLSIYEQY
V gene: TRBV3-1/TRBV3-2; J gene: TRBJ2-7; CDR3 protein: ASSLGISYEQY
V gene: TRBV6-5; J gene: TRBJ1-6; CDR3 protein: ASRQGSNLNSPLH
V gene: TRBV10-1; J gene: TRBJ2-6; CDR3 protein: ASTTESSGANVLT
V gene: TRBV2; J gene: TRBJ1-1; CDR3 protein: ASIQDRDTEAF
V gene: TRBV19; J gene: TRBJ2-4; CDR3 protein: ASSTLGQGHAKNIQY
V gene: TRBV7-9; J gene: TRBJ1-5; CDR3 protein: ASSGEEESNQPQH
V gene: TRBV18; J gene: TRBJ1-2; CDR3 protein: ASSPEGNYGYT
V gene: TRBV7-9; J gene: TRBJ2-7; CDR3 protein: ASSLEGVTYEQY
V gene: TRBV5-4; J gene: TRBJ2-1; CDR3 protein: ASSLGPQLAMDEQF
V gene: TRBV29-1; J gene: TRBJ2-3; CDR3 protein: SVMGLVLADTQY
V gene: TRBV5-4; J gene: TRBJ1-4; CDR3 protein: ASSLGRATEKLF
V gene: TRBV30; J gene: TRBJ2-3; CDR3 protein: AWSMNIGGTDTQY